This entry features one T cell receptor beta chain sequence. Sequencing was at deep level. Data came from immunoSEQ multiplex PCR; TCRdb stores just in-frame clones and leaves some out. This sample has approximately 2.4 million clones, with almost 96% found just once. This record comes from a study of shared clonotypes between healthy human individuals. Study in general: The cohort comprised a couple of women and a few men. Their ages spanned 18 to 49 years. Three plates each covered CD4 naive and memory; CD8 naive two, CD8 memory one.

The specimen was naive CD4+ T cells sorted from blood. The subset: CD45RA+ positively selected. The source of this sequence is a young man in good health.

CDR3 in DNA: TGTGCCAGCAGCTTAGGCATGGACCAGCCCCAGCATTTT. Translating it yields CASSLGMDQPQHF. This chain connects TRBV7-8 to TRBJ1-5, with D unclear. V was cut by 1 base and J by 7 bases, with 8 bases left in between. This CDR3 is 13 amino acids long. Germline assignment: CDR1 SGHVS and CDR2 FQNEAQ.